This TCR beta chain was profiled in a study of OX40 agonist ivuxolimab in advanced cancers. With regard to the full study: Ivuxolimab was a fully human IgG2 agonistic monoclonal antibody targeting the costimulatory receptor OX40 (CD134). Intravenous ivuxolimab was administered to patients every 2 weeks at six dose levels: 0.01, 0.1, 0.3, 1.5, 3 and 10 mg/kg. Of the roughly 52 dose-escalation patients, hepatocellular carcinoma was present in roughly 19, melanoma in approximately 15, renal cell carcinoma in 9 and head and neck cancer in 9. In the dose-escalation cohort, 82.7% of patients were male, and the mean age was roughly 60 years, with a range of about 23 to 80. Patients were allowed to have had prior anti-PD-1, anti-PD-L1 or anti-CTLA-4 therapy, and 40% of the dose-escalation patients had previously received checkpoint inhibitors. Three dose-escalation patients achieved partial responses, one with hepatocellular carcinoma and two with cutaneous melanoma. The point of sequencing TCRbeta in the periphery was to test whether ivuxolimab changed TCR sequence diversity and drove clonal T-cell expansion. The paper reports the monotherapy dose-escalation portion (N of about 47 patients) of the phase I ivuxolimab trial. General conclusions and limits of the study: In the 0.1-3.0 mg/kg groups, partial responders were among the patients with the lowest normalized peripheral clonal expansion, particularly in CD8+ T cells. The antigen specificity of the peripheral T cells that underwent clonal expansion was not determined. Low levels of normalized T-cell clonal expansion were also seen in some nonresponding patients. At doses from 0.1 to 3.0 mg/kg, clonal expansion was seen in both CD4+ and CD8+ blood T cells between baseline and week 6. On average, CD8+ T cells showed more expanded clones than CD4+ T cells after ivuxolimab.

Notes on this clone: Its antigen has not been determined. Base qualities are missing; no much larger clone stands one base away.

The trial excluded patients who had a history of autoimmune disease or were on systemic immunosuppression. Peripheral blood for TCR sequencing was collected from all dose cohorts at baseline, on cycle 4 day 1, and on cycle 7 day 1. The samples were taken from a phase I, first-in-human, multicenter, open-label dose-escalation trial of ivuxolimab. Adults with locally advanced or metastatic head and neck squamous cell, hepatocellular, melanoma or renal cell carcinoma were enrolled in the trial. Before TCR sequencing, CD4+ T cells and CD8+ T cells were sorted from peripheral blood as separate populations. Genomic DNA was extracted from sorted cells for sequencing of the TCRbeta CDR3 region. The immunoSEQ Assay was used for sequencing of TCRbeta CDR3 regions. The clones in this table, taken by TCRdb from immuneACCESS, are in-frame only. Not every clone is retained; where verified, under half of the shortfall comes from an unresolved V gene, and the cause of the rest is unknown. The table for this sample lists about 19,000 clones; around 90% of them were counted only once. Jointly, the top ten make up 50% of the sample.

CDR1 and CDR2 are drawn from the germline V gene: MDHEN, SYDVKM. V loses 6 bases of germline sequence and J loses 0 bases, and the interval between the two ends is 12 bases. Inclusive of the bounding cysteine and phenylalanine, the CDR3 is 14 residues long. Solely the CDR3 DNA is kept, with 42 bases framed from the first base. The V and J genes are TRBV28 and TRBJ2-7, with the identity of the D gene unclear. The TCR sequence derives from an adult with an advanced solid tumor such as melanoma, head and neck, liver or kidney cancer. The starting material was CD4+ or CD8+ T cells sorted from blood, obtained in a trial of the OX40 agonist ivuxolimab. The CDR3 protein is CASSFEGYSYEQYF. The DNA is as follows: TGTGCCAGCAGCTTCGAAGGGTACTCCTACGAGCAGTACTTC.